Described below is a single T cell receptor beta chain sequence and its context. One end of the junction is discordant with germline, which a read error may explain. The CDR3 consists of 14 residues. CDR1 LGHNA and CDR2 YSLEER come from the germline V gene. Using a constant-region primer together with ProtoScript II reverse transcriptase, TCR beta cDNA was made from 500 to 650 ng of total RNA. A slightly modified ARM-PCR protocol with three nested multiplex PCR rounds produced these TCR beta libraries. Primers for the first two PCR rounds were TRBV1-TRBV30 forward primers and a C-beta reverse primer (around 10 cycles per round). TCRdb fed the multiplex PCR reads into MiXCR, producing one record per CDR3 protein. This sample has fewer than 50,000 distinct CDR3 sequences, with about 75% found just once. The sample belongs to a study of tumor-infiltrating lymphocytes in primary liver carcinoma. Co-extraction of both nucleic acids (RNA and DNA) used roughly 18-34 mg of unsorted bulk tissue. Surgeons resected the patients' primary liver carcinomas.

The sequence came from a woman in her 30s with primary liver carcinoma and hepatitis B virus infection. Sequencing input: tumor-adjacent normal liver tissue. V gene TRBV4-3 combines with J gene TRBJ2-1; D gene unclear. The CDR3 nucleotides read TGCGCCAGCAGTCACCCAGAGTTGGTCAATGGGCAGTTCTTC. Translating it yields CASSHPELVNGQFF.